The 21 T cell receptor beta chains presented below share a single source sample, sequenced in a study of early T cells in non-severe SARS-CoV-2 infection. A single record per CDR3 protein comes from TCRdb applying MiXCR to the 5' RACE reads. The sample has some 60,000 distinct CDR3 sequences, roughly 13% seen once; the top ten hold 2.5% to 3%. The sample taken for sequencing was whole blood. These receptor sequences come from an adult who was a healthcare worker with PCR-confirmed SARS-CoV-2 infection or an uninfected control (not recorded which).

Ten or more counts support this clonotype. The CDR3 DNA sequence: TGCAGTGCTAGATCTAGACAGGGGACCTACAATGAGCAGTTCTTC. It codes for CSARSRQGTYNEQFF. The chain is built from TRBV20-1 and TRBJ2-1; 8 nucleotides align to TRBD1. Germline V CDR1 and CDR2: DFQATT, SNEGSKA (reference sequence). The CDR3 runs 15 residues. V lost 2 bases and J lost 2; bases outside the gene matches: 5.

The chain carries TRBV28 and TRBJ2-1; TRBD1 matches 7 bases. The CDR3 is 14 amino acids. From germline, CDR1 is MDHEN and CDR2 SYDVKM. Trimming at V came to 8 bases and at J to 2 bases, leaving 6 bases not matched to a gene. The CDR3 DNA reads as TGTGCCAGCCATGAGGACAGGACCTACAATGAGCAGTTCTTC. It encodes CASHEDRTYNEQFF.

The table lists this clonotype with a few counts. The V and J genes are TRBV5-1 and TRBJ1-2; D is unresolved. CDR3 length: 15 amino acids. Trimming took off 4 bases at V and 5 bases at J, with 18 bases between the two ends. Germline CDR1 SGHRS, CDR2 YFSETQ. The CDR3 bases are TGCGCCAGCAGCCTGGGGATGGCGGGCCGGTATGGCTACACCTTC. As protein: CASSLGMAGRYGYTF.

This clonotype appeared many times. The chain couples TRBV5-1 to TRBJ2-1, with D uncertain. The ends were cut back, 5 bases at V and 6 bases at J, with 12 bases in the middle. Germline values: CDR1 SGHRS, CDR2 YFSETQ. This CDR3 is built from 13 residues. The CDR3 spells CASSGVQSNEQFF. The CDR3 bases are TGCGCCAGCAGTGGGGTCCAGAGCAATGAGCAGTTCTTC.

This clonotype has ten or more counts. This chain connects TRBV7-9 to TRBJ2-3, with 7 bases matching TRBD1. Looked up from germline, CDR1 is SEHNR and CDR2 is FQNEAQ (reference sequence). The length of the CDR3 is 15 residues. V was clipped by 5 bases and J by 1 base; unmatched bases: 6. This CDR3 is CASSAAGTGTDTQYF. The CDR3 DNA reads TGTGCCAGCAGCGCCGCCGGGACAGGCACAGATACGCAGTATTTT.

This clonotype showed up many times. V is TRBV6-5 and J is TRBJ2-3; D call uncertain. Germline V lookup: CDR1 MNHEY, CDR2 SVGAGI. CDR3 length: 12 amino acids. Trimming pared 6 bases from V and 2 bases from J, leaving 6 bases between. The CDR3 reads CASRTLTDTQYF. In nucleotides, the CDR3 is TGTGCCAGCAGAACTCTCACAGATACGCAGTATTTT.

The V gene is TRBV7-2, the J gene TRBJ2-7; 11 bases are shared with TRBD2. Germline-derived CDR1 and CDR2 are SGHTA and FQGNSA. The CDR3 spans 15 residues. Trimming removed 5 bases from V and 3 bases from J; junction bases left unmatched: 6. The CDR3 DNA reads TGTGCCAGCAGCATCGGACTAGCGGGCCTCTACGAGCAGTACTTC. Translating it yields CASSIGLAGLYEQYF. The full variable domain, in which reference TRBV7-2 and TRBJ2-7 provide the parts outside the CDR3, is GAGVSQSPSNKVTEKGKDVELRCDPISGHTALYWYRQSLGQGLEFLIYFQGNSAPDKSGLPSDRFSAERTGGSVSTLTIQRTQQEDSAVYLCASSIGLAGLYEQYFGPGTRLTVT.

This clonotype has a handful of counts. The CDR3 DNA reads TGTGCCACCAGTGCTAGGACTGGAGGGAACTACAATGAGCAGTTCTTC. Protein product: CATSARTGGNYNEQFF. J is TRBJ2-1 and V is TRBV24-1; perhaps TRBD2 as D (6 bases). Germline CDR1 is KGHDR and CDR2 is SFDVKD. V was clipped by 5 bases and J by 3 bases, with 16 bases between them. The CDR3 extends over 16 amino acids.

This clonotype appeared a few times. The chain carries TRBV12-3 or TRBV12-4 and TRBJ2-1; 9 nucleotides align to TRBD1. The trim removed 10 bases at V and 4 bases at J, leaving 14 bases unmatched. This CDR3 comprises 16 residues. CDR3 sequence reads: CATSSGTGNRYNEQFF. CDR3 DNA: TGTGCCACCTCGTCCGGGACAGGGAATAGGTACAATGAGCAGTTCTTC.

The J gene is TRBJ2-3, the V gene TRBV29-1; D not resolved. This CDR3 is 12 amino acids long. The germline V gene has CDR1 SQVTM and CDR2 ANQGSEA. Trimming took 4 bases from V and 1 from J, leaving 6 bases between them. The CDR3 nucleotides are TGCAGCGTTGGCCTGGGCACAGATACGCAGTATTTT. This encodes CSVGLGTDTQYF.

In its sample, this clonotype was seen many times. The chain links TRBV11-2 to TRBJ2-7; D might be TRBD1 (6 bases). The V end lost 5 bases, the J end lost 1 base, and 12 bases lay between the germline ends. This CDR3 is built from 14 residues. Germline values: CDR1 SGHAT, CDR2 FQNNGV. CDR3 amino acids: CASSLNRVSYEQYF. The DNA for the CDR3 is TGTGCCAGCAGCCTAAACAGGGTTTCCTACGAGCAGTACTTC.

CDR3 loop: CASSSHRKYNEQFF. CDR3 nucleotide sequence: TGTGCCAGCAGCTCCCACAGGAAATACAATGAGCAGTTCTTC. The rearrangement links TRBV11-2 to TRBJ2-1, with D tentatively TRBD1 (5 bases). Germline-derived CDR1 and CDR2 are SGHAT and FQNNGV. Trimming took off 4 bases at V and 4 bases at J, with 11 bases between the two ends. This CDR3 is built from 14 residues.

This clonotype turned up a few times. One junction end does not reproduce the germline sequence, and a read error may be involved. This chain uses TRBV18 with TRBJ1-5; no reliable D call. CDR1 is KGHSH, CDR2 LQKENI, per germline. The CDR3 has 13 residues. This chain's CDR3 is CVSSLDSNQPQHF. Written as DNA, the CDR3 is TGTGTCAGCTCACTCGATAGCAATCAGCCCCAGCATTTT.

In this sample, this clonotype turned up a few times. The chain has TRBV7-6 and TRBJ2-1; TRBD2 is a possible D gene (6 bases). The ends were cut back, 2 bases at V and 3 bases at J, with 11 bases in the middle. Per the germline V gene, CDR1 is SGHVS and CDR2 is FNYEAQ. This CDR3 is built from 15 residues. The CDR3 nucleotides read TGTGCCAGCAGCTTACCGGGGGTTGGCTACAATGAGCAGTTCTTC. It codes for CASSLPGVGYNEQFF.

This clonotype occurred many times. The chain uses TRBV20-1 and TRBJ1-5, with 7 bases lining up with TRBD1. The CDR3 runs 16 residues. After removal of 3 bases from V and 0 bases from J, the junction contained 8 bases not matched to a gene. Germline-derived CDR1 and CDR2 are DFQATT and SNEGSKA (reference sequence). The CDR3 sequence: CSASTGTAHSNQPQHF. The CDR3 nucleotides are TGCAGTGCTAGTACCGGGACAGCGCATAGCAATCAGCCCCAGCATTTT.

This clonotype has ten or more counts. This sequence joins TRBV6-5 and TRBJ1-4; tentatively, D is TRBD1 (5 bases). Trimming took 0 bases from V and 8 from J, leaving 10 bases between them. Germline CDR1 is MNHEY and CDR2 is SVGAGI. The CDR3 is 14 residues long. CDR3 DNA: TGTGCCAGCAGTTACTCCCAGGGCGGGGAAAAACTGTTTTTT. Translated: CASSYSQGGEKLFF.

This clonotype appeared many times. V is TRBV6-5 and J is TRBJ1-1; D is perhaps TRBD1 (6 bases). The CDR3 contains 13 residues. Trimming removed 6 bases from V and 11 bases from J, with 19 bases in between. Germline V lookup: CDR1 MNHEY, CDR2 SVGAGI. CDR3 DNA sequence: TGTGCCAGCAGATATCTAGGGGGTCGCGCGGCTTTCTTT. It encodes CASRYLGGRAAFF.

This clonotype was counted at least ten times. The chain recombines TRBV2 with TRBJ1-6, with unresolved D. In germline, CDR1 is SNHLY, CDR2 FYNNEI. With 10 bases removed from V and 0 bases from J, the gap between germline ends came to 13 bases. The length of the CDR3 is 15 residues. The CDR3 DNA follows: TGTGCCACCGGACCCCGGAGCTCCTATAATTCACCCCTCCACTTT. Its translation is CATGPRSSYNSPLHF.

This clonotype appeared many times. This chain joins TRBV7-8 and TRBJ2-3; D is perhaps TRBD2 (6 bases). Germline CDR1 reads SGHVS; CDR2 reads FQNEAQ. The CDR3 is 16 residues long. Trimming removed 5 bases from V and 2 bases from J, with 17 bases in between. CDR3 DNA: TGTGCCAGCAGCCGGGGTGGCGGGGCCCCCACAGATACGCAGTATTTT. Its protein is CASSRGGGAPTDTQYF.

This clonotype was counted at least ten times. The chain uses TRBV6-2 or TRBV6-3 and TRBJ2-5; 8 nucleotides match TRBD2. The V segment lost 2 bases and the J segment 7 bases; nucleotides outside the gene matches: 3. Germline loops: CDR1 MNHEY, CDR2 SVGEGT. This CDR3 spans 13 amino acids. CDR3 bases: TGTGCCAGCAGTTACGGCCTAGCGGGGACCCAGTACTTC. Translating it yields CASSYGLAGTQYF.

This clonotype was counted ten times or more. This chain links TRBV7-3 with TRBJ1-6; D remains unclear. Trimming took 5 bases from V and 9 from J, leaving 11 bases between them. There are 13 residues in the CDR3. Germline values: CDR1 SGHTA, CDR2 FQGTGA. The CDR3 reads CASSATTGSPLHF. The CDR3 coding sequence is TGTGCCAGCAGCGCTACAACGGGTTCACCCCTCCACTTT.